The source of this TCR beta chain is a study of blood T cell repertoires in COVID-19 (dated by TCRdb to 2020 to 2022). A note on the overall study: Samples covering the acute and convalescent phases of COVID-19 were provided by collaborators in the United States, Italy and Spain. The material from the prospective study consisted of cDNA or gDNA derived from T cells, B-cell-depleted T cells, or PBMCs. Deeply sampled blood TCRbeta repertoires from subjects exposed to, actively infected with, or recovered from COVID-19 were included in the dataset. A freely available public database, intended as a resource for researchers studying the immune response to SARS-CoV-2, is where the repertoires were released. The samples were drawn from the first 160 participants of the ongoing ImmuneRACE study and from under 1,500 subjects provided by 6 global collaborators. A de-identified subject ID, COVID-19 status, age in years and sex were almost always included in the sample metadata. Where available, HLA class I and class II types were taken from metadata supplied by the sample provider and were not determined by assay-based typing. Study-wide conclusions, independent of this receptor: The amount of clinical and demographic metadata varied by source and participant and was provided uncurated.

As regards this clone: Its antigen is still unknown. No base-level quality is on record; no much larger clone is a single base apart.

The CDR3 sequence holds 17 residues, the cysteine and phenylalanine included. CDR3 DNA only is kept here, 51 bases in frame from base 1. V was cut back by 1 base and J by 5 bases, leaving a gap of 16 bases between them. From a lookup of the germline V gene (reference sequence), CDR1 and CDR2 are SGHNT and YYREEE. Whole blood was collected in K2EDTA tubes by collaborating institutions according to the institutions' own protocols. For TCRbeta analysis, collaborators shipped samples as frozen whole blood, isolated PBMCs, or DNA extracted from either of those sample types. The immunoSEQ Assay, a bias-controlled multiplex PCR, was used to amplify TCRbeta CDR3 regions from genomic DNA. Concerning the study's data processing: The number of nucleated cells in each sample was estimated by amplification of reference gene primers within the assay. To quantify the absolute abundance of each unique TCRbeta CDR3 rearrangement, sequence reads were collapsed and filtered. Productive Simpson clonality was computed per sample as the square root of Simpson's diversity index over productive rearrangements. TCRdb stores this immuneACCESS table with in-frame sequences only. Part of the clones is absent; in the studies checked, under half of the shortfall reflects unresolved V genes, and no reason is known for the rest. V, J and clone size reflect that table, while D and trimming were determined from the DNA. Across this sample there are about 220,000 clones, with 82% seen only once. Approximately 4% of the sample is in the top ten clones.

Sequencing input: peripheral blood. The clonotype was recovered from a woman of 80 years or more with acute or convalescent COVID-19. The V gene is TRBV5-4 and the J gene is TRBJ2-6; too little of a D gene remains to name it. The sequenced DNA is TGTGCCAGCAGCTTGTCGCGCCCGAACTCAAGGGCCAACGTCCTGACTTTC. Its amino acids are CASSLSRPNSRANVLTF.